This is a list of T cell receptor beta chains from one sample in a study of shared clonotypes between healthy human individuals. Method: immunoSEQ multiplex PCR; TCRdb's copy keeps in-frame clones and lacks some. The repertoire holds 2 million to 2.5 million clones, with around 95% as singletons. The specimen sequenced was naive CD4+ T cells sorted from blood. Receptors were obtained from a man aged 18-30 years in good health. Both conserved end residues are trimmed from each CDR3. Clone size is given for some rows only: seen once, a few or many times, or a class if the clone is expanded.

V gene	clone size	J gene	CDR3 protein
TRBV6-5	-	TRBJ2-1	ASRPSHLGNEQF
TRBV11-2	-	TRBJ1-3	ASSLGKYGNTIY
TRBV5-4	-	TRBJ2-3	ASSLAGREGRGDTQY
TRBV19	-	TRBJ2-7	ASSILTSGAKIYYEQY
TRBV19	few	TRBJ1-2	ASSIVTGNGYT
TRBV7-2	-	TRBJ2-3	ASSLQGDTQY
TRBV5-6	-	TRBJ2-7	ATTRDGYYEQY
TRBV6-4	-	TRBJ1-1	ASSRSSGQKSTEAF
TRBV5-1	-	TRBJ2-3	ASSLLDREDHTDTQY
TRBV7-3	-	TRBJ2-4	ASSPGQGEAKNIQY
TRBV20-1	-	TRBJ2-5	SAPSWETQY